These 6 T cell receptor beta chains were sequenced from one sample in a study of OX40 agonist ivuxolimab in advanced cancers. TCRdb keeps only in-frame clones here, not all; method: immunoSEQ multiplex PCR. The sample has about 60,000 clones, 85% to 90% seen once; the top ten hold more than 0.9%. Sequenced material: CD4+ or CD8+ T cells sorted from blood, taken in a trial of the OX40 agonist ivuxolimab. The receptors here all came from an adult with an advanced solid tumor such as melanoma, head and neck, liver or kidney cancer.

The chain employs TRBV2 and TRBJ1-2; possible D gene TRBD1, 6 bases. Trimming pared 6 bases from V and 6 bases from J, leaving 14 bases between. The germline CDR1 and CDR2 sequences are SNHLY and FYNNEI. The CDR3 contains 13 residues. The CDR3 sequence is CASRTGSPHGYTF. Written as DNA, the CDR3 is TGTGCCAGCAGAACAGGGTCCCCCCATGGCTACACCTTC.

V usage is TRBV10-1 and J usage is TRBJ1-1; the D gene is possibly TRBD1 (6 bases). V lost 7 bases, J lost 1 base, and 7 bases lay in between. CDR3 length equals 12 residues. From germline, CDR1 is WNHNN and CDR2 SYGVQD (reference sequence). DNA of the CDR3: TGCGCCAGCAAGGGACAGAACACTGAAGCTTTCTTT. Translated: CASKGQNTEAFF.

The chain uses TRBV7-2 and TRBJ2-1; TRBD1 matches 8 bases. Germline V gene lookup returns CDR1 SGHTA and CDR2 FQGNSA. The CDR3 spans 16 residues. Trimming cost V 6 bases and J 2 bases; bases outside gene matches: 9. The CDR3 DNA is TGTGCCAGCAGGCAACCCGGGACAGGAGCCTACAATGAGCAGTTCTTC. It specifies CASRQPGTGAYNEQFF. The full variable domain, with the rest looked up from reference TRBV7-2 and TRBJ2-1, is GAGVSQSPSNKVTEKGKDVELRCDPISGHTALYWYRQSLGQGLEFLIYFQGNSAPDKSGLPSDRFSAERTGGSVSTLTIQRTQQEDSAVYLCASRQPGTGAYNEQFFGPGTRLTVL.

This chain links TRBV19 with TRBJ2-7, with D tentatively TRBD1 (6 bases). This CDR3 is built from 15 residues. Trimming stripped 4 bases from V and 1 base from J, with 14 bases between. In germline, CDR1 is LNHDA, CDR2 SQIVND (reference sequence). CDR3 amino acids: CASSNSGAASYEQYF. Written as DNA, the CDR3 is TGTGCCAGTAGTAACTCAGGGGCAGCTTCCTACGAGCAGTACTTC.

V is TRBV6-5 and J is TRBJ2-5; no firm D call. V was cut by 5 bases and J by 2 bases, with 15 bases left in between. In germline, CDR1 is MNHEY, CDR2 SVGAGI. This CDR3 has 15 amino acids. Here the CDR3 DNA reads TGTGCCAGCAGTCCCTCAGTGGGCCTTCAAGAGACCCAGTACTTC. This sequence encodes CASSPSVGLQETQYF.

The chain combines TRBV18 with TRBJ2-7; 7 nucleotides align to TRBD1. Germline V lookup: CDR1 KGHSH, CDR2 LQKENI. J lost 5 bases, V lost 4 bases, and 17 bases had no gene match. CDR3 length: 17 amino acids. CDR3 bases: TGTGCCAGCTCACTAACCGGGACAGTGGCTCTGATGGACGAGCAGTACTTC. Its translation: CASSLTGTVALMDEQYF.